This T cell receptor beta chain was identified during a study of regulatory T cells in long-lasting Graves disease. Findings and limits, study-wide: A reduction in accuracy may have resulted from the small sample size.

According to the study, TCR beta libraries were built with iRepertoire HTBI primers and CDR3-region Arm-PCR. TCRdb re-called the multiplex PCR reads through MiXCR, storing one row per CDR3 protein. The table records roughly 320,000 distinct CDR3 sequences, about a sixth of them present only once. In this sample, this clonotype turned up many times. The antigen remains undetermined. The germline V and J ends were trimmed by 6 bases and 0 bases, with 12 bases remaining between them. The germline V gene has CDR1 DFQATT and CDR2 SNEGSKA (reference sequence). The CDR3 is 14 residues long. Time point indicated: newly diagnosed GD, antithyroid drugs for less than 3 months. Extracted PBMC RNA gave rise to the TCR library. The data also belong to a second study, concerning T cells in Graves' hyperthyroidism and ophthalmopathy. That source reports: Researchers barred patients who had uncontrolled infection, other autoimmune disease, pregnancy or lactation.

This sample comprised peripheral blood mononuclear cells (PBMCs), obtained at new diagnosis, from a patient treated with antithyroid drugs. The chain joins TRBV20-1 to TRBJ1-5, with D possibly matching TRBD1 (5 bases). This clonotype was obtained from a middle-aged man with Graves disease. The CDR3 is CSAGLRGSNQPQHF. The CDR3 coding sequence is TGCAGTGCCGGATTAAGGGGTAGCAATCAGCCCCAGCATTTT.